The 22 T cell receptor beta chains below all came from one sample that was sequenced in a study of T cell repertoires in cytomegalovirus infection. Which antigens these TCRs recognize remains unknown. One entry per CDR3 protein, called by TCRdb with MiXCR from the reads. The sample includes about 480,000 distinct CDR3 sequences, around a third seen only once; the top ten take about a sixth. Sequencing used cultured PBMCs, obtained from culture after CMV antigen stimulation. The source is a human donor in good health (CMV status not recorded). Some clones in this sample may be carry-over from other donors' samples.

This clonotype was seen more than once but under ten times. This chain joins TRBV5-5 and TRBJ2-1; 13 positions match TRBD2. The junction had 2 bases not matched to a gene; V was cut back by 0 bases and J by 2 bases. This CDR3 region has 17 residues. The V gene's germline CDR1 is SGHKS and CDR2 YYEKEE (reference sequence). The DNA of the CDR3 is TGTGCCAGCAGCTTGGGCGGACTAGCGGGAGCCTACAATGAGCAGTTCTTC. The encoded protein is CASSLGGLAGAYNEQFF.

The rearrangement links TRBV6-6 to TRBJ1-5, with TRBD1 as a possible D gene (6 bases). Germline CDR1 and CDR2: MNHNY and SVGAGI (reference sequence). Trimming shortened V by 5 bases and J by 0 bases, and 11 bases separated the two germline ends. CDR3 length equals 15 residues. The chain's CDR3 is CASSGDNDSNQPQHF. The CDR3 nucleotides read TGTGCCAGCAGTGGGGACAACGATAGCAATCAGCCCCAGCATTTT.

This chain joins TRBV27 and TRBJ2-6; either TRBD1 or TRBD2 may supply D (6 bases each). The germline V gene encodes CDR1 MNHEY and CDR2 SMNVEV (reference sequence). V lost 5 bases and J lost 15, with 17 bases in between. The CDR3 has 13 amino acids. This chain's CDR3 is CASSGGLRWGLTF. The CDR3 DNA is TGTGCCAGCAGTGGGGGGCTTAGGTGGGGCCTGACTTTC.

This clonotype showed up just a few times. J is TRBJ2-1 and V is TRBV7-2; 11 positions match TRBD2. Germline assignment: CDR1 SGHTA and CDR2 FQGNSA. J was trimmed by 10 bases and V by 2 bases; bases with no gene match: 10. There are 16 residues in the CDR3. Here the CDR3 DNA reads TGTGCCAGCAGCTTACGGGTAGCGGGAGGGCCGAGAGAGCAGTTCTTC. Its translation: CASSLRVAGGPREQFF.

A few counts support this clonotype. This chain connects TRBV6-1 to TRBJ2-1, with D possibly being TRBD2 (6 bases). The germline CDR1 and CDR2 sequences are MNHNS and SASEGT. This CDR3 is 16 amino acids long. V lost 5 bases and J 7 bases, leaving 21 bases between the germline ends. Here the CDR3 reads CASSPRRVRGDNEQFF. The CDR3 DNA sequence: TGTGCCAGCAGTCCCCGCAGGGTTCGCGGGGATAATGAGCAGTTCTTC.

V usage is TRBV6-5 and J usage is TRBJ1-2; no clear D gene. The V end lost 1 base, the J end lost 4 bases, and 7 bases lay between the germline ends. This CDR3 comprises 13 residues. Per germline, CDR1 MNHEY and CDR2 SVGAGI. The CDR3 reads CASSYLESYGYTF. Written as DNA, the CDR3 is TGTGCCAGCAGTTACTTGGAGAGCTATGGCTACACCTTC.

This clonotype has a handful of counts. The J gene is TRBJ2-7, the V gene TRBV28, with TRBD2 identical over 7 bases. Germline V gives CDR1 MDHEN, CDR2 SYDVKM. The CDR3 has 15 amino acids. The ends lost 6 bases at V and 5 bases at J; junction bases unmatched: 13. The CDR3 loop reads CASRRSGLAENEQYF. The CDR3 nucleotides are TGTGCCAGCAGACGAAGTGGCCTAGCGGAGAACGAGCAGTACTTC.

This chain uses TRBV4-1 with TRBJ2-2, with D perhaps TRBD2 (5 bases). V was trimmed by 3 bases and J by 3 bases, leaving 17 bases between them. Per the germline V gene, CDR1 is MGHRA and CDR2 is YSYEKL. This CDR3 region has 17 residues. Written as DNA, the CDR3 is TGCGCCAGCAGCCAGCCCGGACTCCACGGGGACACCGGGGAGCTGTTTTTT. As protein: CASSQPGLHGDTGELFF.

The chain carries TRBV20-1 and TRBJ1-2; D ambiguous. This CDR3 has 17 amino acids. V lost 3 bases, J lost 1 base, and 21 bases lay in between. CDR1 and CDR2 from the germline V gene are DFQATT and SNEGSKA (reference sequence). CDR3 residues: CSARSQPGGILNYGYTF. The CDR3 DNA sequence: TGCAGTGCTAGGTCACAGCCAGGAGGCATTCTTAACTATGGCTACACCTTC.

At least ten counts were recorded for this clonotype. The chain has TRBV7-2 and TRBJ1-3; no clear D gene. Germline loops: CDR1 SGHTA, CDR2 FQGNSA. V lost 1 base and J 0 bases, leaving 7 bases between the germline ends. This CDR3 is built from 15 residues. The DNA of the CDR3 is TGTGCCAGCAGCTTAGAACCGAGCTCTGGAAACACCATATATTTT. It translates to CASSLEPSSGNTIYF.

The J gene is TRBJ1-1, the V gene TRBV4-2, with 7 bases that match TRBD1. The J segment lost 7 bases and the V segment lost 2 bases, leaving 7 bases of the junction unmatched. From germline, CDR1 is LGHNA and CDR2 YNFKEQ. The CDR3 has 14 residues. The CDR3 region is CASSQLEGASEAFF. The CDR3 region has the DNA TGTGCCAGCAGCCAACTCGAGGGGGCGAGTGAAGCTTTCTTT.

This chain links TRBV7-8 with TRBJ2-1, with 12 bases that match TRBD2. CDR1 is SGHVS and CDR2 is FQNEAQ in the germline V gene. The CDR3 consists of 16 residues. V was clipped by 5 bases and J by 9 bases; unmatched bases: 11. CDR3 protein: CASSPWTSGKGGEQFF. In nucleotides, the CDR3 is TGTGCCAGCAGCCCGTGGACTAGCGGGAAGGGTGGTGAGCAGTTCTTC.

This chain connects TRBV2 to TRBJ1-2, with D maybe TRBD1 (6 bases). V shed 8 bases and J shed 2 bases, with 9 bases lying between them. Germline CDR1 and CDR2: SNHLY and FYNNEI. The CDR3 sequence is 12 residues long. The CDR3 spells CASPTGNYGYTF. CDR3 nucleotides: TGTGCCAGCCCGACAGGAAACTATGGCTACACCTTC. The full variable domain, its missing parts supplied by reference TRBV2 and TRBJ1-2, is EPEVTQTPSHQVTQMGQEVILRCVPISNHLYFYWYRQILGQKVEFLVSFYNNEISEKSEIFDDQFSVERPDGSNFTLKIRSTKLEDSAMYFCASPTGNYGYTFGSGTRLTVV.

The CDR3: CSVKSGGGYTEAFF. The DNA for the CDR3 is TGCAGCGTCAAATCGGGGGGGGGATACACTGAAGCTTTCTTT. The chain recombines TRBV29-1 with TRBJ1-1, with D possibly being TRBD1 (5 bases). The CDR3 extends over 14 amino acids. Trimming took 6 bases from V and 3 from J, leaving 17 bases between them. Germline V gene data show CDR1 as SQVTM and CDR2 as ANQGSEA.

The chain has TRBV7-2 and TRBJ2-2, with 10 bases fitting TRBD2. Germline V gene sequence: CDR1 SGHTA, CDR2 FQGNSA. The length of the CDR3 is 17 residues. Trimming cost V 5 bases and J 6 bases; bases outside gene matches: 12. Written as DNA, the CDR3 is TGTGCCAGCAGCCTTCCAAGGAGCGGGAGGGCCTCCGGGGAGCTGTTTTTT. Residues: CASSLPRSGRASGELFF.

This chain joins TRBV28 and TRBJ2-7, with D possibly called TRBD1 or TRBD2 (5 bases each). Germline V lookup: CDR1 MDHEN, CDR2 SYDVKM. The V gene lost 3 bases and the J gene lost 2 bases, with 14 bases spanning the gap. The CDR3 consists of 15 residues. The CDR3 nucleotides read TGTGCCAGCAGTTTTACCGGGGCAGGAACCTACGAGCAGTACGTC. Amino acids: CASSFTGAGTYEQYV.

The CDR3 here is CASSPRETSTDTQYF. The CDR3 DNA sequence: TGCGCCAGCAGCCCGCGGGAGACTAGCACAGATACGCAGTATTTT. The chain joins TRBV4-1 to TRBJ2-3, with 7 bases aligning to TRBD2. Losses at the gene ends were 4 bases for V and 0 bases for J; bases not matched to a gene: 4. Germline V gene sequence: CDR1 MGHRA, CDR2 YSYEKL. CDR3 length: 15 residues.

This chain joins TRBV12-3 or TRBV12-4 and TRBJ2-7, with D possibly matching TRBD2 (6 bases). The CDR3 has 15 amino acids. Trimming cost V 8 bases and J 6 bases, with 23 bases left between them. For the CDR3, the DNA is TGTGCCAGCGGAGTTGGGGACTCCCTGACAAGCGAGCAGTACTTC. Encoded protein: CASGVGDSLTSEQYF.

This clonotype was counted only a few times. This chain connects TRBV20-1 to TRBJ2-3; D not resolved. CDR3 length: 13 amino acids. CDR1 is DFQATT and CDR2 is SNEGSKA in the germline V gene (reference sequence). Deletions cut 2 bases from V and 3 bases from J, with 9 bases between. CDR3 amino acids: CSARKAGTDTQYF. In nucleotides, the CDR3 is TGCAGTGCTAGAAAGGCTGGGACAGATACGCAGTATTTT.

The sample holds many counts of this clonotype. The V call is TRBV10-3, the J call TRBJ2-1; maybe TRBD2 (5 bases). V was clipped by 2 bases and J by 9 bases, with 17 bases between them. Germline V gene lookup returns CDR1 ENHRY and CDR2 SYGVKD. The CDR3 extends over 15 amino acids. CDR3 DNA: TGTGCCATCAGTGAGGAGGGATTGGTGTTTGGTGAGCAGTTCTTC. Its protein product is CAISEEGLVFGEQFF.

The chain links TRBV19 to TRBJ2-1; 15 nucleotides match TRBD2. The CDR3 extends over 16 amino acids. Germline-derived CDR1 and CDR2 are LNHDA and SQIVND (reference sequence). V lost 4 bases and J lost 8; bases outside the gene matches: 6. This CDR3 reads CASSKGLAGGIHEQFF. The CDR3 region has the DNA TGTGCCAGTAGTAAGGGACTAGCGGGAGGTATCCATGAGCAGTTCTTC. The complete variable domain, with remaining parts taken from reference TRBV19 and TRBJ2-1, reads DGGITQSPKYLFRKEGQNVTLSCEQNLNHDAMYWYRQDPGQGLRLIYYSQIVNDFQKGDIAEGYSVSREKKESFPLTVTSAQKNPTAFYLCASSKGLAGGIHEQFFGPGTRLTVL.

The chain recombines TRBV11-1 with TRBJ2-6, with a possible D match to TRBD1 (5 bases). CDR1 and CDR2 from the germline V gene are SGHAT and FQDESV (reference sequence). The CDR3 sequence is 18 residues long. Deletions cut 2 bases from V and 0 bases from J, with 14 bases between. The CDR3 sequence: CASSLRFGRASGANVLTF. The CDR3 bases are TGTGCCAGCAGCTTAAGGTTTGGCAGGGCCTCTGGGGCCAACGTCCTGACTTTC. Full variable domain (missing parts from reference TRBV11-1 and TRBJ2-6): EAEVAQSPRYKITEKSQAVAFWCDPISGHATLYWYRQILGQGPELLVQFQDESVVDDSQLPKDRFSAERLKGVDSTLKIQPAELGDSAMYLCASSLRFGRASGANVLTFGAGSRLTVL.